A single sample gave rise to the 17 T cell receptor beta chains below, sequenced in a study of blood T cells in healthy people across ages. Alongside a J-beta primer mix, a sample-barcoded 5' primer served in a second PCR lasting about 6 to 11 cycles. TCRdb called the 5' RACE reads again in MiXCR, with one record for every CDR3 protein. The table includes over 950,000 distinct CDR3 sequences, more than 30% detected once. The specimen sequenced was blood. These receptors all stem from a man aged 18 to 29 in good health.

Only a few counts were recorded for this clonotype. This rearrangement joins TRBV5-1 to TRBJ2-3, with a tentative D call TRBD1 (5 bases). The CDR3 totals 16 residues. The V and J ends lost 0 bases and 2 bases respectively, with 13 bases between them. Germline-derived CDR1 and CDR2 are SGHRS and YFSETQ. The CDR3 loop reads CASSLEGRAHTDTQYF. CDR3 nucleotide sequence: TGCGCCAGCAGCTTGGAGGGCAGGGCGCACACAGATACGCAGTATTTT.

The chain links TRBV7-2 to TRBJ2-4; 9 positions agree with TRBD1. Judging by the DNA end, TRBJ2-7 fits better; the J call may be wrong. The CDR3 is 15 amino acids. Per germline, CDR1 SGHTA and CDR2 FQGNSA. CDR3 amino acids: CASSSLGTGYYEQYF. CDR3 coding DNA: TGTGCCAGCAGCTCCCTCGGGACAGGGTACTACGAGCAGTACTTC.

This clonotype was observed many times. V usage is TRBV12-3 or TRBV12-4 and J usage is TRBJ2-1; TRBD2 aligns across 8 bases. There are 17 residues in the CDR3. Unmatched junction bases numbered 12, after V lost 5 bases and J lost 3 bases. The CDR3 protein is CASSSLRTSPFYNEQFF. CDR3 nucleotide sequence: TGTGCCAGCAGTAGCCTACGGACTAGCCCGTTCTACAATGAGCAGTTCTTC.

This clonotype was observed a handful of times. The chain carries TRBV5-1 and TRBJ2-3; a weak D match, TRBD2 (5 bases). V was shortened by 5 bases and J by 1 base, with 20 bases between the two germline ends. Germline CDR1 reads SGHRS; CDR2 reads YFSETQ. CDR3 length: 17 amino acids. CDR3 nucleotides: TGCGCCAGCAGTGACCGACTATCAGCGCCGGGCACAGATACGCAGTATTTT. It encodes CASSDRLSAPGTDTQYF.

The chain links TRBV19 to TRBJ1-5; D unresolved. V lost 7 bases, J lost 6 bases, and 19 bases lay in between. The CDR3 extends over 15 amino acids. Germline lookup yields CDR1 LNHDA and CDR2 SQIVND (reference sequence). CDR3 loop: CASTLGSRGLQPQHF. As DNA, the CDR3 is TGTGCCAGTACACTCGGAAGCAGAGGGCTTCAGCCCCAGCATTTT.

The gene calls are TRBV7-2 and TRBJ1-4; D is undetermined. The germline CDR1 and CDR2 sequences are SGHTA and FQGNSA. The V end lost 1 base, the J end lost 0 bases, and 9 bases lay between the germline ends. The CDR3 loop spans 16 amino acids. This CDR3 reads CASSLVVTATNEKLFF. The CDR3, as DNA: TGTGCCAGCAGCTTAGTAGTGACTGCAACTAATGAAAAACTGTTTTTT.

In nucleotides, the CDR3 is TGTGCCAGCAGCTTAGAAGTGACTGGGGAAGGCTACACCTTC. Translating it yields CASSLEVTGEGYTF. The chain employs TRBV11-1 and TRBJ1-2; D is ambiguous. From germline, CDR1 is SGHAT and CDR2 FQDESV (reference sequence). V shed 1 base and J shed 8 bases, with 14 bases lying between them. CDR3 length: 14 amino acids.

This sequence joins TRBV6-6 and TRBJ1-2, with 9 bases matching TRBD1. The V and J ends lost 6 bases and 5 bases, in that order; junction bases with no gene match: 10. This CDR3 has 15 residues. Germline lookup yields CDR1 MNHNY and CDR2 SVGAGI (reference sequence). The DNA of the CDR3 is TGTGCCAGCAGCGAAGACAGGGGGTGGCTTTATGGCTACACCTTC. Translation gives CASSEDRGWLYGYTF.

This clonotype was counted a few times. The CDR3 loop is CATMGTDSYEQYF. DNA for the CDR3: TGTGCCACCATGGGGACCGACTCCTACGAGCAGTACTTC. The chain has TRBV2 and TRBJ2-7; D may match TRBD1 or TRBD2 (5 bases each). V lost 10 bases, J lost 0 bases, and 13 bases lay in between. Germline CDR1 SNHLY, CDR2 FYNNEI. The CDR3 runs to 13 residues.

In its sample, this clonotype was seen a few times. The V call is TRBV10-3, the J call TRBJ2-3; D may be TRBD2 (6 bases). Per germline, CDR1 ENHRY and CDR2 SYGVKD. This CDR3 comprises 12 residues. V dropped 6 bases and J dropped 2 bases, with 6 bases sitting between them. CDR3 amino acids: CAIRRDTDTQYF. In DNA form, the CDR3 reads TGTGCCATCAGGCGGGACACAGATACGCAGTATTTT.

This chain connects TRBV7-2 to TRBJ1-1; D is unclear. The CDR3 sequence is 13 residues long. Per the germline V gene, CDR1 is SGHTA and CDR2 is FQGNSA. The V gene lost 11 bases and the J gene lost 6 bases, with 19 bases spanning the gap. In DNA form, the CDR3 reads TGTGCCGGTAGAGGACCCAAGGTGCCTGAAGCTTTCTTT. It encodes CAGRGPKVPEAFF.

V gene TRBV11-2 combines with J gene TRBJ2-1; D possibly corresponds to TRBD1 (5 bases). CDR3 size: 12 residues. Trimming removed 5 bases at V and 7 bases at J, with 9 bases between. Germline V gene data show CDR1 as SGHAT and CDR2 as FQNNGV. CDR3 sequence: CASSTQGNEQFF. The CDR3 coding sequence is TGTGCCAGCAGCACCCAGGGTAATGAGCAGTTCTTC.

This clonotype turned up a few times. A junction end diverges from the germline sequence, so it may reflect a read error. This chain connects TRBV6-5 to TRBJ1-2; TRBD1 agrees at 8 bases. The CDR3 covers 15 residues. Germline V gene data show CDR1 as MNHEY and CDR2 as SVGAGI. CDR3: CASSYSGQGKVGYTF. In DNA form, the CDR3 reads TGCGCCAGCAGTTACTCCGGACAGGGTAAAGTCGGCTACACCTTC.

Ten or more counts support this clonotype. The rearrangement uses TRBV18 and TRBJ2-5; 8 positions match TRBD2. Germline lookup yields CDR1 KGHSH and CDR2 LQKENI. The trim removed 3 bases at V and 3 bases at J, leaving 3 bases unmatched. The CDR3 is made up of 14 amino acids. For the CDR3, the DNA is TGTGCCAGCTCACCCAAACTAGCGGAAGAGACCCAGTACTTC. Its translation is CASSPKLAEETQYF.

The chain combines TRBV6-6 with TRBJ1-2, with D uncertain. The CDR3 length is 12 residues. The germline V gene has CDR1 MNHNY and CDR2 SVGAGI (reference sequence). V dropped 3 bases and J dropped 4 bases, with 6 bases sitting between them. CDR3 sequence: CASSYRPYGYTF. The CDR3 nucleotides read TGTGCCAGCAGTTATCGCCCCTATGGCTACACCTTC.

In this sample, this clonotype turned up a few times. V gene TRBV4-3 combines with J gene TRBJ1-2, with unresolved D. CDR3 size: 15 residues. V lost 1 base and J 0 bases, leaving 9 bases between the germline ends. The germline V gene has CDR1 LGHNA and CDR2 YSLEER. This CDR3 reads CASSQGRHPNYGYTF. In DNA form, the CDR3 reads TGCGCCAGCAGCCAAGGGAGGCACCCTAACTATGGCTACACCTTC.

This chain connects TRBV7-9 to TRBJ1-1, with D possibly matching TRBD1 (6 bases). Trimming took off 3 bases at V and 3 bases at J, with 20 bases between the two ends. Per the germline V gene, CDR1 is SEHNR and CDR2 is FQNEAQ (reference sequence). CDR3 length: 17 residues. The CDR3 loop is CASSFAYSQGPDTEAFF. CDR3 coding DNA: TGTGCCAGCAGCTTTGCCTACTCTCAGGGGCCAGACACTGAAGCTTTCTTT. The full variable domain, with the rest looked up from reference TRBV7-9 and TRBJ1-1, is DTGVSQNPRHKITKRGQNVTFRCDPISEHNRLYWYRQTLGQGPEFLTYFQNEAQLEKSRLLSDRFSAERPKGSFSTLEIQRTEQGDSAMYLCASSFAYSQGPDTEAFFGQGTRLTVV.